Shown below are 9 T cell receptor beta chains from a single sample sequenced in a study of blood T cell repertoires in COVID-19. Here immunoSEQ multiplex PCR was the method, and the copy in TCRdb shows in-frame clones only, minus some. Of 150,000 to 200,000 clones listed, 80% to 90% were seen once; the top ten hold over 0.7%. Specimen: peripheral blood. The receptors stem from a woman younger than 30 who had recovered from COVID-19.

The rearrangement uses TRBV28 and TRBJ2-7; 8 nucleotides line up with TRBD1. The CDR3 consists of 16 residues. The V gene's germline CDR1 is MDHEN and CDR2 SYDVKM. V lost 5 bases and J lost 3; bases outside the gene matches: 12. The DNA for the CDR3 is TGTGCCAGCAGTCACGTCAGGGGGCAATCGGACTACGAGCAGTACGTC. Residues: CASSHVRGQSDYEQYV.

This sequence joins TRBV24-1 and TRBJ2-1; the D is unclear. Germline V gives CDR1 KGHDR, CDR2 SFDVKD. This CDR3 is built from 14 residues. V was cut by 8 bases and J by 7 bases, with 17 bases left in between. Here the CDR3 DNA reads TGTGCCACCACCCTCCTACCTGCCCATAATGAGCAGTTCTTC. Protein: CATTLLPAHNEQFF.

The V call is TRBV4-2, the J call TRBJ2-5; D gene unclear. This CDR3 has 15 amino acids. The germline gives CDR1 LGHNA, CDR2 YNFKEQ. V was pared by 0 bases and J by 7 bases, with 15 bases between. CDR3 loop: CASSQDGSGTGTQYF. The DNA for the CDR3 is TGTGCCAGCAGCCAAGATGGGTCCGGAACGGGGACCCAGTACTTC.

The chain recombines TRBV19 with TRBJ2-3; TRBD2 agrees at 10 bases. The length of the CDR3 is 16 residues. The ends lost 6 bases at V and 6 bases at J; junction bases unmatched: 12. The germline CDR1 and CDR2 sequences are LNHDA and SQIVND (reference sequence). The CDR3 DNA reads as TGTGCCAGTAGCATCCCGGCTAGCGGGGGTGCCGATACGCAGTATTTT. This sequence encodes CASSIPASGGADTQYF.

The chain couples TRBV18 to TRBJ2-7, with 8 bases aligning to TRBD1. Looked up from germline, CDR1 is KGHSH and CDR2 is LQKENI. The CDR3 loop spans 15 amino acids. J was trimmed by 2 bases and V by 4 bases; bases with no gene match: 7. CDR3 bases: TGTGCCAGCTCACATGGACAGGGACATACCTACGAGCAGTACGTC. Protein: CASSHGQGHTYEQYV.

The genes are TRBV4-1 and TRBJ2-3; D is uncertain. The length of the CDR3 is 15 residues. Trimming removed 1 base at V and 2 bases at J, with 10 bases between. Germline CDR1 MGHRA, CDR2 YSYEKL. This CDR3 reads CASSQGDTFTDTQYF. CDR3 bases: TGCGCCAGCAGCCAAGGAGACACCTTCACAGATACGCAGTATTTT.

This chain joins TRBV7-9 and TRBJ2-2; the match to TRBD2 covers 7 bases. The CDR3 has 15 residues. From germline, CDR1 is SEHNR and CDR2 FQNEAQ (reference sequence). The J segment lost 4 bases and the V segment lost 8 bases, leaving 10 bases of the junction unmatched. CDR3 in DNA: TGTGCCAGCCGGGTTTCCAGCGGGGTCACCGGGGAGCTGTTTTTT. Translated, it gives CASRVSSGVTGELFF.

The chain carries TRBV7-2 and TRBJ2-5, with TRBD2 matching over 14 bases. The length of the CDR3 is 17 residues. Trimming cost V 3 bases and J 4 bases; bases outside gene matches: 7. Germline loops: CDR1 SGHTA, CDR2 FQGNSA. CDR3 DNA sequence: TGTGCCAGCAGCTTGACTAGCGGGGGGGCGGTAGGAGAGACCCAGTACTTC. It codes for CASSLTSGGAVGETQYF.

V is TRBV19 and J is TRBJ2-2, with 9 bases that match TRBD2. Germline CDR1 is LNHDA and CDR2 is SQIVND (reference sequence). The CDR3 totals 15 residues. The trim removed 3 bases at V and 6 bases at J, leaving 5 bases unmatched. The CDR3, as DNA: TGTGCCAGTAGTATCTGGCGGGGGGGCTCCGGGGAGCTGTTTTTT. Its protein is CASSIWRGGSGELFF.